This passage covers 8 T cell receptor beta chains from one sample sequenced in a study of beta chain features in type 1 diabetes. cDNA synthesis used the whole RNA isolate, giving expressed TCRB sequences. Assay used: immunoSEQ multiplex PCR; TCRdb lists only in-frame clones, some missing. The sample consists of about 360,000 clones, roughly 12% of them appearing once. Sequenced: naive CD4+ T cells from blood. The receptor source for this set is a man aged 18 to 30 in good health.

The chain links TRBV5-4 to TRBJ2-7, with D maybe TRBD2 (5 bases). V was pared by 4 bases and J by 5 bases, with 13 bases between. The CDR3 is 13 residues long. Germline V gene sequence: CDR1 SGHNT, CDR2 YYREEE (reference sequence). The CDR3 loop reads CASSRTVRDEQYF. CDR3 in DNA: TGTGCCAGCAGCCGGACGGTGAGGGACGAGCAGTACTTC.

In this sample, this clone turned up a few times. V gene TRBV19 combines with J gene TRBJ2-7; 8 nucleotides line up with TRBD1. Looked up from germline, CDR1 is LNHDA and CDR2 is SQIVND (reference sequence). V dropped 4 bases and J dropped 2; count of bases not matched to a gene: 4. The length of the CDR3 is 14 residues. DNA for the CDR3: TGTGCCAGTAGTACTCAGGGGGCTCCCTACGAGCAGTACTTC. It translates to CASSTQGAPYEQYF.

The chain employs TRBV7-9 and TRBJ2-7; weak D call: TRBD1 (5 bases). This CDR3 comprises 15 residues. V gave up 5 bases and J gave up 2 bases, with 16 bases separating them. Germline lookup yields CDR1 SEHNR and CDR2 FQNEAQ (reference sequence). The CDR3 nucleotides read TGTGCCAGCAGCCCCTTTTACAGGACCGCCTACGAGCAGTACTTC. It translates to CASSPFYRTAYEQYF.

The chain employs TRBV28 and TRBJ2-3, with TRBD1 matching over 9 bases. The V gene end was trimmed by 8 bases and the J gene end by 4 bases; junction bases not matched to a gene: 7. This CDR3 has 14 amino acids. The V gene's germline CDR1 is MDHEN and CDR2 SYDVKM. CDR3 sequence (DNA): TGTGCCAGCGAAATTAACAGGGGGCCAGATACGCAGTATTTT. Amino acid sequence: CASEINRGPDTQYF.

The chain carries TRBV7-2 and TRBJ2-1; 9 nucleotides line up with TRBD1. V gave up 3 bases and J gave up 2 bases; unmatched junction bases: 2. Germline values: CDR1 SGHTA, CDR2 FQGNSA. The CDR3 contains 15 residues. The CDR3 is CASSLGQGPYNEQFF. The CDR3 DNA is TGTGCCAGCAGCTTGGGACAGGGACCCTACAATGAGCAGTTCTTC.

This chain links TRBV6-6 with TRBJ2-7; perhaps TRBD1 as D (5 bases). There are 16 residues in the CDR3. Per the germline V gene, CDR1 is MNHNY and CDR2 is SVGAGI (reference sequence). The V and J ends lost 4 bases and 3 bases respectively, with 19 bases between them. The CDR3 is CASSWAKKTQGYEQYF. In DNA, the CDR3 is TGTGCCAGCAGTTGGGCCAAAAAAACTCAGGGCTACGAGCAGTACTTC.

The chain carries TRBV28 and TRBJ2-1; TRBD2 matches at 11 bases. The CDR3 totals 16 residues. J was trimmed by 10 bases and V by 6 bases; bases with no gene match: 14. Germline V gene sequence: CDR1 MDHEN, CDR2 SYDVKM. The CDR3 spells CASSPIRTSGREEQFF. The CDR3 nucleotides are TGTGCCAGCAGCCCGATACGAACTAGCGGGAGAGAGGAGCAGTTCTTC.

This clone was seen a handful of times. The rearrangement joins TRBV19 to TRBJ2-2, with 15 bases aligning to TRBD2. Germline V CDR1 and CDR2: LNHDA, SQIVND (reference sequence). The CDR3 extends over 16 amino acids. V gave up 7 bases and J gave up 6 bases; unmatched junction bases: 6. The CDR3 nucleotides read TGTGCCAGTATCCGGACTAGCGGGGGGGCCGCCGGGGAGCTGTTTTTT. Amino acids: CASIRTSGGAAGELFF.